Listed below are T cell receptor beta chains from one sample, sequenced in a study of blood T cell repertoires in COVID-19. The method was immunoSEQ multiplex PCR; TCRdb's version includes in-frame clones alone and lacks a portion of them. In the table there are some 240,000 clones, roughly 89% of which are singletons. Sequences were obtained from peripheral blood. The receptors come from a man in his sixties who had recovered from COVID-19. Each CDR3 is given with its conserved first and last residue. The D gene is left open where the match is weak. Clone sizes are given selectively: once, few, many, or a class where the clone is expanded.

once	TRBV3-1/TRBV3-2	TRBD1	TRBJ2-5	CASSPRTGGRQETQYF	TGTGCCAGCAGCCCCCGGACAGGGGGTAGGCAAGAGACCCAGTACTTC
-	TRBV5-1	TRBD2	TRBJ2-2	CASSFQSGRGGELFF	TGCGCCAGCAGCTTCCAGAGCGGGAGGGGCGGGGAGCTGTTTTTT
-	TRBV6-5	TRBD1	TRBJ1-1	CASTRDRDGGTEAFF	TGTGCCAGCACCCGGGACAGGGATGGGGGCACTGAAGCTTTCTTT
once	TRBV5-1	-	TRBJ1-3	CASRDVGSGNTIYF	TGCGCCAGCCGGGATGTGGGCTCTGGAAACACCATATATTTT
-	TRBV29-1	TRBD1	TRBJ1-1	CSVLPGQGITTTEAFF	TGCAGCGTTCTCCCGGGACAGGGGATTACGACCACTGAAGCTTTCTTT
-	TRBV19	TRBD1	TRBJ2-5	CASSPRTGGRETQYF	TGTGCCAGTAGTCCTCGGACAGGGGGCCGGGAGACCCAGTACTTC
-	TRBV3-1/TRBV3-2	-	TRBJ1-3	CASSPSRVSGNTIYF	TGTGCCAGCAGCCCTTCCAGGGTTAGTGGAAACACCATATATTTT
-	TRBV5-1	-	TRBJ1-6	CASSPGVYNSPLHF	TGCGCCAGCAGCCCAGGGGTCTATAATTCACCCCTCCACTTT
-	TRBV27	-	TRBJ1-1	CASSQDTFTEAFF	TGTGCCAGCAGCCAGGACACCTTCACTGAAGCTTTCTTT
-	TRBV5-1	-	TRBJ1-1	CASSSSSVRATEAFF	TGCGCCAGCAGCTCCTCAAGCGTCAGGGCCACTGAAGCTTTCTTT
-	TRBV18	-	TRBJ1-1	CASSLDSQVWAFF	TGTGCCAGCTCCCTTGACAGTCAGGTTTGGGCTTTCTTT
-	TRBV29-1	-	TRBJ1-1	CSVMGQNTEAFF	TGCAGCGTCATGGGACAGAACACTGAAGCTTTCTTT
-	TRBV5-1	TRBD2	TRBJ2-2	CASSFEAGGATGELFF	TGCGCCAGCAGCTTCGAAGCGGGGGGGGCCACCGGGGAGCTGTTTTTT
once	TRBV12-5	-	TRBJ2-5	CASGTRDMVGTQYF	TGTGCTAGTGGTACGCGGGATATGGTTGGGACCCAGTACTTC
-	TRBV10-3	TRBD2	TRBJ2-7	CAISLAGGPYEQYF	TGTGCCATCAGCCTAGCGGGAGGGCCCTACGAGCAGTACTTC
once	TRBV19	TRBD2	TRBJ2-7	CASASGRTLLIYEQYF	TGTGCCAGCGCTAGCGGGAGGACCCTCTTAATCTACGAGCAGTACTTC
-	TRBV7-7	TRBD2	TRBJ2-5	CASSLGLAGGQETQYF	TGTGCTAGCAGCTTAGGGCTAGCGGGAGGCCAAGAGACCCAGTACTTC
few	TRBV5-4	TRBD2	TRBJ2-7	CASSSDPGGKQYF	TGTGCCAGCAGCTCGGACCCGGGGGGTAAGCAGTACTTC
once	TRBV2	-	TRBJ2-7	CASSEERYEQYF	TGTGCCAGCAGTGAAGAGCGTTACGAGCAGTACTTC
-	TRBV9	TRBD2	TRBJ2-1	CASSVTSGIYNEQFF	TGTGCCAGCAGCGTAACTAGCGGAATCTACAATGAGCAGTTCTTC
-	TRBV7-2	TRBD2	TRBJ2-7	CASSFFRSGGSYEQYF	TGTGCCAGCAGCTTTTTTCGTAGCGGGGGGAGCTACGAGCAGTACTTC
-	TRBV3-1/TRBV3-2	-	TRBJ2-5	CASSLRGSGETQYF	TGTGCCAGCAGCCTAAGGGGGTCCGGAGAGACCCAGTACTTC
-	TRBV6-5	TRBD2	TRBJ2-1	CATSSPGLAYNEQFF	TGTGCCACCTCCTCCCCGGGACTAGCGTACAATGAGCAGTTCTTC
-	TRBV5-6	TRBD1	TRBJ1-5	CASSLATGASTF	TGTGCCAGCAGCTTGGCGACAGGGGCCTCCACCTTT
-	TRBV7-3	-	TRBJ1-1	CASSLNGLQAEAFF	TGTGCCAGCAGCCTAAATGGGCTGCAGGCGGAAGCTTTCTTT
-	TRBV7-2	-	TRBJ2-3	CASSPSRDTQYF	TGTGCCAGCAGCCCGTCTAGAGATACGCAGTATTTT
-	TRBV3-1/TRBV3-2	-	TRBJ1-1	CASSLRGPPEAFF	TGTGCCAGCAGCCTAAGAGGGCCCCCCGAAGCTTTCTTT
-	TRBV20-1	-	TRBJ1-3	CSASKGSSGNTIYF	TGCAGTGCTAGTAAGGGGTCCTCTGGAAACACCATATATTTT
-	TRBV18	TRBD2	TRBJ2-7	CASSLPGTSGGVSYEQYF	TGTGCCAGCTCACTCCCCGGGACTAGCGGGGGGGTCTCCTACGAGCAGTACTTC
-	TRBV7-9	TRBD1	TRBJ1-2	CASSSDRESLYGYTF	TGTGCCAGCAGCTCCGACAGGGAAAGTCTCTATGGCTACACCTTC